One and the same sample provided the 16 T cell receptor beta chains below, sequenced in a study of shared clonotypes between healthy human individuals. TCRdb's copy holds only in-frame clones and misses some; the assay was immunoSEQ multiplex PCR. The sample shows about 2 million clones, around 96% of them seen only once. Cells designated naive CD8 were CD45RO-negative and were positively selected for CCR7, with terminally differentiated effector memory CD45RA+ cells excluded. The sample consisted of naive CD8+ T cells sorted from blood. Receptors were obtained from a man aged 18 to 35 in good health.

CDR3 region: CASSEDGGSGTEAFF. The DNA of the CDR3 is TGTGCCAGCAGTGAAGATGGGGGTAGCGGCACTGAAGCTTTCTTT. The rearrangement links TRBV2 to TRBJ1-1; D possibly corresponds to TRBD1 (5 bases). Germline V CDR1 and CDR2: SNHLY, FYNNEI. V was pared by 1 base and J by 4 bases, with 13 bases between. The CDR3 covers 15 residues.

The genes are TRBV27 and TRBJ2-5; D ambiguous. Per the germline V gene, CDR1 is MNHEY and CDR2 is SMNVEV (reference sequence). The CDR3 sequence is 13 residues long. V lost 4 bases and J lost 5, with 11 bases in between. CDR3 nucleotide sequence: TGTGCCAGCAGTTGGAATGTATTGGAGACCCAGTACTTC. Its translation: CASSWNVLETQYF.

A note on this clone: The same CDR3 can be traced to other DNA sequences in this sample. J is TRBJ1-1 and V is TRBV11-2; D unclear. The germline V gene encodes CDR1 SGHAT and CDR2 FQNNGV. CDR3 length equals 13 residues. Trimming removed 0 bases at V and 1 base at J, with 3 bases between. CDR3 region: CASSLDRNTEAFF. In DNA, the CDR3 is TGTGCCAGCAGCTTAGACAGGAACACTGAAGCTTTCTTT.

This clone has a handful of counts. The same CDR3 also results from other DNA sequences found in this sample. As DNA, the CDR3 is TGCGCCAGCAGCCAAGATGGGACAGATACGCAGTATTTT. Translating gives CASSQDGTDTQYF. The V gene is TRBV4-3, the J gene TRBJ2-3; D is unresolved. Germline lookup yields CDR1 LGHNA and CDR2 YSLEER. The ends were cut back, 0 bases at V and 3 bases at J, with 4 bases in the middle. The CDR3 has 13 amino acids.

The chain uses TRBV14 and TRBJ1-6; a weak D match, TRBD1 (6 bases). The CDR3 totals 15 residues. V lost 3 bases and J 8 bases, leaving 14 bases between the germline ends. Germline V lookup: CDR1 SGHDN, CDR2 FVKESK. The CDR3 region has the DNA TGTGCCAGCAGCCAGGACGTCGAGGGGGATTCACCCCTCCACTTT. Protein product: CASSQDVEGDSPLHF.

This chain uses TRBV2 with TRBJ2-7; D unclear. This CDR3 contains 11 residues. Germline CDR1 is SNHLY and CDR2 is FYNNEI. The V end was cut by 4 bases, the J end by 5 bases, with 6 bases between. CDR3 protein: CASSVFDEQYF. For the CDR3, the DNA is TGTGCCAGCAGTGTTTTCGACGAGCAGTACTTC.

This chain connects TRBV7-3 to TRBJ2-5; D gene uncertain. V was clipped by 5 bases and J by 5 bases, with 15 bases between them. Looked up from germline, CDR1 is SGHTA and CDR2 is FQGTGA. CDR3 length: 14 amino acids. CDR3 in amino acids: CASSPDIKDETQYF. CDR3 DNA: TGTGCCAGCAGCCCCGACATAAAAGATGAGACCCAGTACTTC. The variable domain in full, completed from reference TRBV7-3 and TRBJ2-5, reads GAGVSQTPSNKVTEKGKYVELRCDPISGHTALYWYRQSLGQGPEFLIYFQGTGAADDSGLPNDRFFAVRPEGSVSTLKIQRTERGDSAVYLCASSPDIKDETQYFGPGTRLLVL.

The chain joins TRBV4-3 to TRBJ1-2, with 9 bases that match TRBD1. The ends lost 1 base at V and 7 bases at J; junction bases unmatched: 7. Germline CDR1 is LGHNA and CDR2 is YSLEER. CDR3 length: 15 residues. The CDR3 loop reads CASSQVRDRESGYTF. The CDR3, as DNA: TGCGCCAGCAGCCAAGTCCGGGACAGGGAGAGTGGCTACACCTTC.

This clone was detected only once. This CDR3 is CASSEYGRDYEQYF. Written as DNA, the CDR3 is TGTGCCAGCAGTGAATATGGCAGGGATTACGAGCAGTACTTC. The rearrangement joins TRBV6-1 to TRBJ2-7, with D tentatively TRBD1 (5 bases). Germline V lookup: CDR1 MNHNS, CDR2 SASEGT. This CDR3 is built from 14 residues. Trimming stripped 2 bases from V and 4 bases from J, with 12 bases between.

The V and J genes are TRBV19 and TRBJ2-5; the D is unclear. This CDR3 comprises 13 residues. V was trimmed by 5 bases and J by 5 bases, leaving 12 bases between them. Germline-derived CDR1 and CDR2 are LNHDA and SQIVND (reference sequence). DNA of the CDR3: TGTGCCAGTAGTGTGAGTCTCGGTGAGACCCAGTACTTC. This sequence encodes CASSVSLGETQYF.

A word on this clone: At one end the junction does not follow the germline gene, possibly because of a read error. The CDR3 loop is CASSVNWDSQTF. As DNA, the CDR3 is TGTGCCAGCAGCGTAAATTGGGACTCCCAAACTTTT. V usage is TRBV5-4 and J usage is TRBJ2-3, with D tentatively TRBD2 (6 bases). Per germline, CDR1 SGHNT and CDR2 YYREEE (reference sequence). The CDR3 runs 12 residues.

This rearrangement joins TRBV30 to TRBJ2-7; possible D gene TRBD1, 6 bases. Trimming took 4 bases from V and 1 from J, leaving 14 bases between them. The CDR3 contains 14 residues. Germline V gene lookup returns CDR1 GTSNPN and CDR2 SVGIG (reference sequence). CDR3 in DNA: TGTGCCTGGATTACAGGGCACTGTTCCTACGAGCAGTACTTC. It encodes CAWITGHCSYEQYF.

The chain joins TRBV18 to TRBJ2-7; 9 bases map to TRBD2. The germline V gene encodes CDR1 KGHSH and CDR2 LQKENI. The trim removed 2 bases at V and 7 bases at J, leaving 6 bases unmatched. The CDR3 loop spans 14 amino acids. In DNA, the CDR3 is TGTGCCAGCTCACCATTTTCTAGCGGGGTTGAGCAGTACTTC. This encodes CASSPFSSGVEQYF.

The chain is built from TRBV6-6 and TRBJ1-4; D possibly corresponds to TRBD1 (6 bases). The germline V gene has CDR1 MNHNY and CDR2 SVGAGI (reference sequence). The CDR3 is 15 residues long. V was pared by 0 bases and J by 7 bases, with 12 bases between. Here the CDR3 reads CASSYSAGGGEKLFF. The CDR3 DNA sequence: TGTGCCAGCAGTTACTCGGCGGGGGGCGGTGAAAAACTGTTTTTT.

Written as DNA, the CDR3 is TGTGCCAGCAGTTACTCCTGGGGCGGCGGCACTGAAGCTTTCTTT. It yields the protein CASSYSWGGGTEAFF. This rearrangement joins TRBV6-5 to TRBJ1-1; D is perhaps TRBD1 (5 bases). This CDR3 is built from 15 residues. V was shortened by 0 bases and J by 4 bases, with 12 bases between the two germline ends. Germline V gives CDR1 MNHEY, CDR2 SVGAGI.

V gene TRBV7-2 combines with J gene TRBJ2-7, with D perhaps matching TRBD1 (5 bases). Germline-derived CDR1 and CDR2 are SGHTA and FQGNSA. The CDR3 covers 15 residues. V lost 5 bases, J lost 0 bases, and 14 bases lay in between. This CDR3 reads CASSPLDTISYEQYF. CDR3 coding DNA: TGTGCCAGCAGCCCGTTGGACACAATCTCCTACGAGCAGTACTTC. The whole variable domain, remainder taken from reference TRBV7-2 and TRBJ2-7, is GAGVSQSPSNKVTEKGKDVELRCDPISGHTALYWYRQSLGQGLEFLIYFQGNSAPDKSGLPSDRFSAERTGGSVSTLTIQRTQQEDSAVYLCASSPLDTISYEQYFGPGTRLTVT.